These 10 T cell receptor beta chains came from one sample sequenced in a study of cytomegalovirus exposure and HLA in healthy donors. Amplification used 60 Vbeta primers and 13 Jbeta primers. The table came from immunoSEQ multiplex PCR; TCRdb's copy has only in-frame clones and leaves some out. Among fewer than 200,000 clones listed, about three quarters were seen once. Sequenced sample: PBMCs. The origin of the receptors is a female donor in good health and CMV-seronegative.

As to this clone: The same CDR3 can be traced to other DNA sequences in this sample. The chain employs TRBV6-6 and TRBJ2-7, with TRBD2 as a possible D gene (6 bases). The CDR3 runs to 14 residues. The germline CDR1 and CDR2 sequences are MNHNY and SVGAGI (reference sequence). Deletions cut 2 bases from V and 3 bases from J, with 11 bases between. The chain's CDR3 is CASSYPGLNYEQYF. DNA of the CDR3: TGTGCCAGCAGTTACCCGGGACTTAACTACGAGCAGTACTTC.

The chain joins TRBV6-5 to TRBJ2-5; a possible D gene is TRBD1 (6 bases). The CDR3 is made up of 15 amino acids. Per germline, CDR1 MNHEY and CDR2 SVGAGI. Trimming shortened V by 0 bases and J by 3 bases, and 11 bases separated the two germline ends. The DNA for the CDR3 is TGTGCCAGCAGTTACTCGGGTAGGACAGAAGAGACCCAGTACTTC. It translates to CASSYSGRTEETQYF.

The V and J genes are TRBV4-3 and TRBJ2-3, with D maybe TRBD1 (5 bases). With 2 bases removed from V and 6 bases from J, the gap between germline ends came to 12 bases. This CDR3 spans 14 amino acids. Germline V gene lookup returns CDR1 LGHNA and CDR2 YSLEER. CDR3 in DNA: TGCGCCAGCAGCCAACAGGGTCGGTCGGATACGCAGTATTTT. Its protein is CASSQQGRSDTQYF.

The rearrangement joins TRBV19 to TRBJ2-7, with 7 bases identical to TRBD1. The germline CDR1 and CDR2 sequences are LNHDA and SQIVND (reference sequence). CDR3 length: 15 amino acids. V lost 7 bases to trimming and J lost 0 bases; unmatched junction nucleotides: 9. Here the CDR3 reads CASTPGQLHSYEQYF. CDR3 in DNA: TGTGCCAGTACCCCGGGACAGCTTCACTCCTACGAGCAGTACTTC.

This chain links TRBV4-3 with TRBJ1-4; 7 bases map to TRBD1. This CDR3 comprises 16 residues. Germline lookup yields CDR1 LGHNA and CDR2 YSLEER. Trimming removed 6 bases from V and 4 bases from J; junction bases left unmatched: 11. CDR3 in DNA: TGCGCCAGCAGGGAAACAGGGGAATTGAATAATGAAAAACTGTTTTTT. The encoded protein is CASRETGELNNEKLFF.

Only one count was recorded for this clone. The chain recombines TRBV7-6 with TRBJ2-7; 11 bases line up with TRBD1. CDR3 length: 16 amino acids. The V gene end was trimmed by 8 bases and the J gene end by 4 bases; junction bases not matched to a gene: 13. CDR1 and CDR2 from the germline V gene are SGHVS and FNYEAQ. Here the CDR3 reads CASRYLGTGGKYEQYF. In DNA, the CDR3 is TGTGCCAGCCGCTACCTTGGGACAGGGGGAAAGTACGAGCAGTACTTC.

The rearrangement links TRBV30 to TRBJ1-5; possible D gene TRBD1, 6 bases. Trimming cost V 2 bases and J 1 base, with 9 bases left between them. Germline-derived CDR1 and CDR2 are GTSNPN and SVGIG (reference sequence). The CDR3 runs to 14 residues. The CDR3 DNA sequence: TGTGCCTGGAGTTCTGGGACAAGCAATCAGCCCCAGCATTTT. It yields the protein CAWSSGTSNQPQHF.

The chain employs TRBV19 and TRBJ1-3; D is unresolved. The V gene's germline CDR1 is LNHDA and CDR2 SQIVND (reference sequence). The CDR3 is 13 amino acids. With 8 bases removed from V and 7 bases from J, the gap between germline ends came to 15 bases. The CDR3 DNA sequence: TGTGCCAGTTCCCAAGGGAGCAGGAACACCATATATTTT. This gives the protein CASSQGSRNTIYF.

This chain links TRBV6-6 with TRBJ2-3, with D perhaps TRBD2 (5 bases). Germline CDR1 and CDR2: MNHNY and SVGAGI (reference sequence). Trimming removed 11 bases from V and 2 bases from J, with 14 bases in between. CDR3 size: 13 residues. CDR3 nucleotides: TGTGCCGGCGGGCGCCGAATCACAGATACGCAGTATTTT. This gives the protein CAGGRRITDTQYF.

This rearrangement joins TRBV9 to TRBJ2-7, with D tentatively TRBD2 (6 bases). The CDR3 is 16 amino acids. The ends were cut back, 0 bases at V and 5 bases at J, with 18 bases in the middle. CDR1 and CDR2 from the germline V gene are SGDLS and YYNGEE. The CDR3 DNA reads TGTGCCAGCAGCGTAGCTTTATTTGCGGGGTTGAACGAGCAGTACTTC. This encodes CASSVALFAGLNEQYF.